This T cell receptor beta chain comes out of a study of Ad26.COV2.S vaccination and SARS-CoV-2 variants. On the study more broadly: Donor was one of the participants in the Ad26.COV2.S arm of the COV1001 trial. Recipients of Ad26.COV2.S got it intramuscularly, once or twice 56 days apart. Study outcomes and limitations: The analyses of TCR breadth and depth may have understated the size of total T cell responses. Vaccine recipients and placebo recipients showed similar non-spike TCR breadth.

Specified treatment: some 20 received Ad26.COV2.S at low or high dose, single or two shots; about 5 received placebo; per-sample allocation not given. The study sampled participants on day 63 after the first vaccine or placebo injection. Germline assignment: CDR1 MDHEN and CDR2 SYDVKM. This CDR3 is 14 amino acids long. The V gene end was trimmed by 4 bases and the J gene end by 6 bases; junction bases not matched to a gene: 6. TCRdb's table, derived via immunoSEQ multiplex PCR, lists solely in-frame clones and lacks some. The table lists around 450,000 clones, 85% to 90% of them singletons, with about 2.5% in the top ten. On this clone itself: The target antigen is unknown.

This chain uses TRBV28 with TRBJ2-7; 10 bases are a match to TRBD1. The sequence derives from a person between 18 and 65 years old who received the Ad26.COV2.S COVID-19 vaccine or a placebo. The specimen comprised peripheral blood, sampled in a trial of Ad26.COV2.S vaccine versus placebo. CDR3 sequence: CASSSPRTGGEQYF. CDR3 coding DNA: TGTGCCAGCAGTTCACCCAGGACAGGGGGCGAGCAGTACTTC.